These 16 T cell receptor beta chains were sequenced from one sample in a study of T cells in Graves' hyperthyroidism and ophthalmopathy. Amplified TCR beta CDR3 regions came from RNA transcripts. First-round RT-PCR of the TCR CDR3 relied on the HTBI primer set. A single record per CDR3 protein comes from TCRdb applying MiXCR to the multiplex PCR reads. The sample records hundreds of thousands of distinct CDR3 sequences, just under 20% being singletons. Sequenced: blood. The source is a man in his forties or fifties with Graves' ophthalmopathy.

This clonotype was seen repeatedly, ten times or more. The genes are TRBV7-2 and TRBJ2-1; D is undetermined. The CDR3 totals 12 residues. Trimming took 5 bases from V and 9 from J, leaving 11 bases between them. CDR1 is SGHTA, CDR2 FQGNSA, per germline. The CDR3 DNA is TGTGCCAGCAGCCCCCGGCAAATTGAGCAGTTCTTC. The encoded protein is CASSPRQIEQFF.

Concerning this clonotype itself: Given a much more abundant clone one base away, this may be a read error. V gene TRBV5-1 combines with J gene TRBJ2-1; D call uncertain. CDR1 is SGHRS and CDR2 is YFSETQ in the germline V gene. The CDR3 is made up of 13 amino acids. The CDR3 protein is CASSLGSTPERFF. The CDR3 DNA reads TGCGCCAGCAGCTTGGGTAGCACCCCTGAGCGGTTCTTC.

This clonotype was found many times. V is TRBV6-5 and J is TRBJ1-2; maybe TRBD1 (5 bases). V dropped 4 bases and J dropped 4 bases, with 22 bases sitting between them. This CDR3 contains 17 residues. In germline, CDR1 is MNHEY, CDR2 SVGAGI. The DNA of the CDR3 is TGTGCCAGCAGTTCCGCAGGGTCCGCCAAGATGGTCTATGGCTACACCTTC. This gives the protein CASSSAGSAKMVYGYTF.

The V call is TRBV10-3, the J call TRBJ2-5, with 9 positions matching TRBD2. The CDR3 runs to 13 residues. Germline V gene lookup returns CDR1 ENHRY and CDR2 SYGVKD. V shed 10 bases and J 5 bases; nucleotides not matched to a gene: 8. DNA for the CDR3: TGTGCCACCCTGGGCGGGAGGGGTGAGACCCAGTACTTC. It yields the protein CATLGGRGETQYF.

The chain uses TRBV7-2 and TRBJ1-4, with D possibly TRBD1 on 6 matching bases. Trimming removed 2 bases at V and 8 bases at J, with 18 bases between. This CDR3 is 16 amino acids long. Germline CDR1 reads SGHTA; CDR2 reads FQGNSA. CDR3 loop: CASSLTGGPPREKLFF. The CDR3 coding sequence is TGTGCCAGCAGCTTAACGGGGGGGCCGCCTAGGGAAAAACTGTTTTTT. Full variable domain (missing parts from reference TRBV7-2 and TRBJ1-4): GAGVSQSPSNKVTEKGKDVELRCDPISGHTALYWYRQSLGQGLEFLIYFQGNSAPDKSGLPSDRFSAERTGGSVSTLTIQRTQQEDSAVYLCASSLTGGPPREKLFFGSGTQLSVL.

V is TRBV2 and J is TRBJ2-5; D is uncertain. This CDR3 is built from 13 residues. Germline V gene data show CDR1 as SNHLY and CDR2 as FYNNEI. Deletions cut 3 bases from V and 4 bases from J, with 9 bases between. In nucleotides, the CDR3 is TGTGCCAGCAGTGAGTGGCGGCTAGAGACCCAGTACTTC. The encoded protein is CASSEWRLETQYF.

This clonotype was seen more than once but under ten times. The chain uses TRBV6-1 and TRBJ1-5; no reliable D call. Per the germline V gene, CDR1 is MNHNS and CDR2 is SASEGT. Deletions cut 5 bases from V and 7 bases from J, with 21 bases between. The CDR3 contains 16 residues. In DNA, the CDR3 is TGTGCCAGCAGTCCTTGGTCCCCCACGGAGGGACAGCCCCAGCATTTT. Residues: CASSPWSPTEGQPQHF.

This clonotype was found many times. The chain couples TRBV3-1 to TRBJ2-7; no clear D. V lost 0 bases to trimming and J lost 4 bases, with 7 bases between them. The germline CDR1 and CDR2 sequences are LGHDT and YNNKEL (reference sequence). This CDR3 has 13 amino acids. CDR3 sequence (DNA): TGTGCCAGCAGCCAAGATCATTGGTACGAGCAGTACTTC. Its protein product is CASSQDHWYEQYF.

The rearrangement links TRBV4-3 to TRBJ2-2; 11 bases fit TRBD2. With V trimmed by 0 bases and J by 7 bases, 7 bases remained unmatched. The CDR3 extends over 17 amino acids. The V gene's germline CDR1 is LGHNA and CDR2 YSLEER. CDR3 DNA: TGCGCCAGCAGCCAAGAAGGTAGCGGGAGGGACGGCGGGGAGCTGTTTTTT. It encodes CASSQEGSGRDGGELFF.

Comments on this clonotype: This sequence may be a read error, since a much larger clone differs from it by one base. V gene TRBV20-1 combines with J gene TRBJ2-1, with 10 bases identical to TRBD2. Trimming took 1 base from V and 10 from J; bases not matched to a gene: 7. The CDR3 is made up of 14 amino acids. Per germline, CDR1 DFQATT and CDR2 SNEGSKA (reference sequence). The CDR3 nucleotides read TGCAGTGCTAGAGGGACTAGCGGACCGCGCGAGCAGTTCTTC. It translates to CSARGTSGPREQFF.

This clonotype has a handful of counts. The rearrangement links TRBV29-1 to TRBJ1-2, with a tentative D call TRBD1 (6 bases). In germline, CDR1 is SQVTM, CDR2 ANQGSEA. V lost 3 bases, J lost 4 bases, and 12 bases lay in between. The CDR3 length is 13 residues. This CDR3 reads CSVDRTEGYGYTF. CDR3 nucleotides: TGCAGCGTTGACCGGACAGAAGGCTATGGCTACACCTTC.

Of note for this clonotype: A single base separates this from a much larger clone, so it may be a read error. This chain connects TRBV6-9 to TRBJ2-1; 7 positions match TRBD1. Germline CDR1 is MNHGY and CDR2 is SVAAGI. The CDR3 runs to 16 residues. CDR3 region: CASSWTTGVGNNGQFF. DNA of the CDR3: TGTGCCAGCAGTTGGACAACAGGGGTGGGGAACAATGGGCAGTTCTTC.

In regard to this clonotype: One base away lies a much larger clone, so this may be a sequencing read error. The chain carries TRBV11-1 and TRBJ2-1; TRBD2 aligns across 10 bases. The germline V gene encodes CDR1 SGHAT and CDR2 FQDESV (reference sequence). J gave up 8 bases and V 8 bases, and 3 bases lay outside the gene matches. The CDR3 length is 12 residues. The CDR3 coding sequence is TGTGCCAGCGCTAGCGGGAGCCATGAGCAGTTCTTC. Its protein is CASASGSHEQFF.

This clonotype was picked up many times. The rearrangement uses TRBV2 and TRBJ2-7; 11 bases line up with TRBD2. The V gene's germline CDR1 is SNHLY and CDR2 FYNNEI. The CDR3 loop spans 15 amino acids. V was clipped by 5 bases and J by 3 bases; unmatched bases: 6. The CDR3: CASSTSGGSFYEQYF. DNA of the CDR3: TGTGCCAGCAGTACTAGCGGGGGCAGCTTCTACGAGCAGTACTTC.

This clonotype was detected only a few times. This chain uses TRBV9 with TRBJ2-7; TRBD1 agrees at 7 bases. This CDR3 spans 15 amino acids. Germline V gene sequence: CDR1 SGDLS, CDR2 YYNGEE. With 0 bases clipped from V and 0 bases from J, the junction kept 3 bases outside the gene matches. In nucleotides, the CDR3 is TGTGCCAGCAGCGTAGAAGGGACAGACTCCTACGAGCAGTACTTC. It codes for CASSVEGTDSYEQYF. The entire variable domain, with the rest obtained from reference TRBV9 and TRBJ2-7, is as follows: DSGVTQTPKHLITATGQRVTLRCSPRSGDLSVYWYQQSLDQGLQFLIQYYNGEERAKGNILERFSAQQFPDLHSELNLSSLELGDSALYFCASSVEGTDSYEQYFGPGTRLTVT.

This clonotype was counted between two and nine times. The chain joins TRBV27 to TRBJ2-6, with a weak D call TRBD1 (5 bases). V lost 7 bases and J lost 2, with 15 bases in between. Germline V lookup: CDR1 MNHEY, CDR2 SMNVEV (reference sequence). The CDR3 extends over 16 amino acids. CDR3 DNA: TGTGCCAGCACTCCCTGGGGCAATCCTGGGGCCAACGTCCTGACTTTC. This gives the protein CASTPWGNPGANVLTF. Supplemented by reference TRBV27 and TRBJ2-6, the full variable domain reads EAQVTQNPRYLITVTGKKLTVTCSQNMNHEYMSWYRQDPGLGLRQIYYSMNVEVTDKGDVPEGYKVSRKEKRNFPLILESPSPNQTSLYFCASTPWGNPGANVLTFGAGSRLTVL.